Following are 14 T cell receptor beta chains from one sample sequenced in a study of T cell repertoires in cytomegalovirus infection. TCRdb re-derived calls from the reads in MiXCR, one entry per CDR3 protein. The table shows 310,000 or so distinct CDR3 sequences, with 15% to 20% occurring only once. Input material: PBMCs. These receptors originate from a human donor in good health (CMV status not recorded). Some clones in this sample may be carry-over from other donors' samples.

This clonotype has a handful of counts. CDR3 nucleotides: TGCAGTGCCGGGACAGGGGGCACGTGGGAGCAGTTCTTC. It translates to CSAGTGGTWEQFF. V and J are TRBV20-1 and TRBJ2-1; TRBD1 matches 12 bases. V dropped 6 bases and J dropped 10; count of bases not matched to a gene: 7. The CDR3 totals 13 residues. Per the germline V gene, CDR1 is DFQATT and CDR2 is SNEGSKA (reference sequence).

At least ten counts were recorded for this clonotype. The rearrangement joins TRBV7-2 to TRBJ1-1; the D gene is possibly TRBD1 (5 bases). The germline V and J ends were trimmed by 5 bases and 0 bases, with 10 bases remaining between them. The CDR3 extends over 14 amino acids. Per germline, CDR1 SGHTA and CDR2 FQGNSA. The CDR3 sequence: CASSIQDMNTEAFF. The DNA for the CDR3 is TGTGCCAGCAGCATACAGGACATGAACACTGAAGCTTTCTTT.

This clonotype has ten or more counts. V and J are TRBV7-9 and TRBJ1-2; D remains ambiguous. The V and J ends lost 1 base and 6 bases respectively, with 12 bases between them. The CDR3 is 14 amino acids. Germline CDR1 reads SEHNR; CDR2 reads FQNEAQ (reference sequence). The CDR3 DNA follows: TGTGCCAGCAGCTTAGAGGCGACGGACCATGGCTACACCTTC. Its translation: CASSLEATDHGYTF.

The chain recombines TRBV6-5 with TRBJ2-5; TRBD2 is a possible D gene (6 bases). V lost 2 bases, J lost 4 bases, and 11 bases lay in between. This CDR3 has 14 residues. Germline V CDR1 and CDR2: MNHEY, SVGAGI. As DNA, the CDR3 is TGTGCCAGCAGTTACGGGGGAGGCGTAGAGACCCAGTACTTC. As protein: CASSYGGGVETQYF.

This clonotype was recorded many times. The CDR3 region is CASRPGQGRDGYTF. In DNA, the CDR3 is TGTGCCAGTCGACCGGGACAGGGTAGGGATGGCTACACCTTC. The gene calls are TRBV28 and TRBJ1-2; 9 bases line up with TRBD1. The V gene's germline CDR1 is MDHEN and CDR2 SYDVKM. The junction had 11 bases not matched to a gene; V was cut back by 9 bases and J by 6 bases. This CDR3 contains 14 residues.

This clonotype was counted only a few times. The chain joins TRBV9 to TRBJ1-1; D is undetermined. V was cut by 0 bases and J by 0 bases, with 6 bases left in between. CDR3 length equals 14 residues. The germline V gene has CDR1 SGDLS and CDR2 YYNGEE. This CDR3 is CASSVGHLNTEAFF. For the CDR3, the DNA is TGTGCCAGCAGCGTAGGACACCTGAACACTGAAGCTTTCTTT.

The chain joins TRBV6-5 to TRBJ1-2; D not resolved. The CDR3 spans 13 residues. The V gene's germline CDR1 is MNHEY and CDR2 SVGAGI. Trimming left V 2 bases short and J 0 bases short, with 4 bases between. CDR3 nucleotide sequence: TGTGCCAGCAGTTACACACCTAACTATGGCTACACCTTC. Translating it yields CASSYTPNYGYTF.

The chain links TRBV4-2 to TRBJ2-1, with 13 bases identical to TRBD2. The CDR3 spans 18 residues. Germline V gene sequence: CDR1 LGHNA, CDR2 YNFKEQ. The V segment lost 0 bases and the J segment 8 bases; nucleotides outside the gene matches: 10. DNA of the CDR3: TGTGCCAGCAGCCAAGAACTACTACTAGCGGGGGGGCCCGATGAGCAGTTCTTC. Amino acid sequence: CASSQELLLAGGPDEQFF.

In its sample, this clonotype was seen a few times. This rearrangement joins TRBV7-9 to TRBJ1-6; TRBD1 might be the D (6 bases). CDR3 length: 15 amino acids. The V and J ends lost 7 bases and 10 bases respectively, with 20 bases between them. Germline lookup yields CDR1 SEHNR and CDR2 FQNEAQ (reference sequence). CDR3 protein: CASNSGEAGGSPLHF. The CDR3 DNA follows: TGTGCCAGCAACTCAGGGGAAGCCGGCGGCTCACCCCTCCACTTT. The full variable domain, its missing parts supplied by reference TRBV7-9 and TRBJ1-6, is DTGVSQNPRHKITKRGQNVTFRCDPISEHNRLYWYRQTLGQGPEFLTYFQNEAQLEKSRLLSDRFSAERPKGSFSTLEIQRTEQGDSAMYLCASNSGEAGGSPLHFGNGTRLTVT.

This chain uses TRBV18 with TRBJ1-1; 7 positions agree with TRBD1. The CDR3 spans 15 residues. With V trimmed by 3 bases and J by 2 bases, 6 bases remained unmatched. From germline, CDR1 is KGHSH and CDR2 LQKENI. The CDR3 DNA follows: TGTGCCAGCTCACCTCTACAGGGGAAAAACACTGAAGCTTTCTTT. Protein: CASSPLQGKNTEAFF.

The chain joins TRBV2 to TRBJ1-1, with D perhaps matching TRBD1 (5 bases). CDR1 SNHLY and CDR2 FYNNEI come from the germline V gene. The ends were cut back, 6 bases at V and 6 bases at J, with 23 bases in the middle. The CDR3 is made up of 16 amino acids. The CDR3 loop is CASRTSRGGLEAEAFF. The CDR3, as DNA: TGTGCCAGCAGGACCTCTCGGGGGGGGTTGGAGGCTGAAGCTTTCTTT.

The chain employs TRBV27 and TRBJ2-2; 8 positions match TRBD1. V gave up 6 bases and J gave up 4 bases; unmatched junction bases: 13. The CDR3 is 17 amino acids. The germline V gene encodes CDR1 MNHEY and CDR2 SMNVEV (reference sequence). This CDR3 is CASSRGWGQDLTGELFF. DNA of the CDR3: TGTGCCAGCAGCCGCGGGTGGGGACAGGATCTCACCGGGGAGCTGTTTTTT.

Ten or more counts support this clonotype. In DNA, the CDR3 is TGTGCCAGCAGCCCCGGGACAGGGGGCGGCAGATGGCCCCAGCATTTT. This gives the protein CASSPGTGGGRWPQHF. The chain employs TRBV6-2 or TRBV6-3 and TRBJ1-5, with 12 bases matching TRBD1. Germline assignment: CDR1 MNHEY and CDR2 SVGEGT. With 6 bases clipped from V and 9 bases from J, the junction kept 12 bases outside the gene matches. CDR3 length equals 16 residues.

The chain carries TRBV2 and TRBJ2-7; D is undetermined. Germline assignment: CDR1 SNHLY and CDR2 FYNNEI. The V and J ends lost 11 bases and 0 bases respectively, with 14 bases between them. This CDR3 is 13 amino acids long. The CDR3 loop reads CAGRTTYSYEQYF. Written as DNA, the CDR3 is TGTGCCGGCCGTACGACATACTCCTACGAGCAGTACTTC.